This T cell receptor beta chain comes out of a study of spatial heterogeneity in lung cancer. Study-level points and caveats: Coverage was estimated at approximately 7.4% of tumor T cells for alpha chains and approximately 14% for beta chains. Counts of expanded intratumoral alpha and beta TCRs tracked tumor mutation counts.

TCRdb reanalysed the 5' RACE reads using MiXCR and keeps one entry per CDR3 protein. The data hold over a thousand distinct CDR3 sequences, with 15% to 18% observed a single time. By sample fraction, this clonotype is medium-sized. Antigen: not known. A library prepared for alpha chains yielded this beta chain as an off-target read; its size is of little meaning. V lost 7 bases to trimming and J lost 0 bases, with 8 bases between them. The germline V gene encodes CDR1 MNHEY and CDR2 SVGAGI. The CDR3 loop spans 13 amino acids. Time point: sample taken at primary tumor resection. This rearrangement joins TRBV6-5 to TRBJ2-3; a possible D gene is TRBD1 (6 bases). This receptor was obtained from a male donor with early-stage non-small cell lung cancer. This material consisted of lung tumor tissue, taken at surgery. CDR3 sequence (DNA): TGTGCCAGCATGGGGGCTAGCACAGATACGCAGTATTTT. This codes for CASMGASTDTQYF.